These 27 T cell receptor beta chains share one sample of origin, sequenced in a study of glioma-infiltrating T cells. Using RNA template, CDR3s of TCR alpha and beta were amplified with iRepertoire arm-PCR. In TCRdb, the multiplex PCR reads were re-called with MiXCR into one record per CDR3 protein. The sample contains approximately 120,000 distinct CDR3 sequences, about 25% of which appear only once. The sample comprised glioma tissue, nonneoplastic brain tissue, or PBMCs (not recorded which). Receptors originate from a human donor with low-grade glioma or glioblastoma, undergoing nonglioma brain surgery, or in good health (not recorded which).

This clonotype appeared a few times. At one end, the junction sequence differs from germline, possibly due to a read error. The V and J genes are TRBV29-1 and TRBJ2-1; 7 bases map to TRBD1. Germline CDR1 is SQVTM and CDR2 is ANQGSEA. The CDR3 is made up of 14 amino acids. The CDR3 here is CSTGDSSSYSEQFF. CDR3 nucleotide sequence: TGCAGCACCGGGGACAGTAGCTCCTACAGTGAGCAGTTCTTC.

This clonotype was counted many times. V gene TRBV10-2 combines with J gene TRBJ2-5; D tentatively fits TRBD1 or TRBD2 (5 bases each). CDR3 length: 12 residues. Germline assignment: CDR1 WSHSY and CDR2 SAAADI. The ends were cut back, 8 bases at V and 1 base at J, with 8 bases in the middle. The DNA for the CDR3 is TGCGCCAGCTCCGGGACCCAAGAGACCCAGTACTTC. Residues: CASSGTQETQYF.

The gene calls are TRBV6-2 or TRBV6-3 and TRBJ2-1, with 10 bases matching TRBD2. Germline lookup yields CDR1 MNHEY and CDR2 SVGEGT. V lost 5 bases, J lost 5 bases, and 9 bases stayed unmatched. The CDR3 has 16 residues. The CDR3 here is CASSHPLAGADNEQFF. DNA of the CDR3: TGTGCCAGCAGTCATCCTCTAGCGGGAGCCGACAATGAGCAGTTCTTC.

This clonotype was detected many times. The rearrangement uses TRBV6-5 and TRBJ2-5, with D maybe TRBD2 (6 bases). CDR3 size: 16 residues. Trimming took 0 bases from V and 4 from J, leaving 15 bases between them. Germline loops: CDR1 MNHEY, CDR2 SVGAGI. The CDR3 protein is CASSYSSNPEGETQYF. CDR3 DNA: TGTGCCAGCAGTTACTCGTCCAATCCGGAGGGAGAGACCCAGTACTTC.

V and J are TRBV5-1 and TRBJ1-1, with TRBD1 matching over 8 bases. The CDR3 is 14 residues long. V lost 4 bases to trimming and J lost 4 bases; unmatched junction nucleotides: 6. Germline loops: CDR1 SGHRS, CDR2 YFSETQ. The CDR3 DNA sequence: TGCGCCAGCAGCCTGACAGGGGAGGTCACTGAAGCTTTCTTT. Translated: CASSLTGEVTEAFF.

The sample holds many counts of this clonotype. This chain links TRBV15 with TRBJ2-1; D possibly corresponds to TRBD2 (7 bases). The CDR3 extends over 15 amino acids. The ends were cut back, 0 bases at V and 6 bases at J, with 12 bases in the middle. In germline, CDR1 is LNHNV, CDR2 YYDKDF (reference sequence). The CDR3 nucleotides read TGTGCCACCAGCAGAGATAGGCGGGGGCTCAATGAGCAGTTCTTC. This gives the protein CATSRDRRGLNEQFF.

In this sample, this clonotype turned up many times. The chain combines TRBV2 with TRBJ2-3; 9 nucleotides line up with TRBD2. J lost 2 bases, V lost 8 bases, and 5 bases had no gene match. This CDR3 region has 14 residues. Germline assignment: CDR1 SNHLY and CDR2 FYNNEI. The CDR3 DNA reads TGTGCCAGCGCTCAGCGGGAGGCCACAGATACGCAGTATTTT. Translated: CASAQREATDTQYF.

This clonotype was detected ten times or more. This chain connects TRBV20-1 to TRBJ2-2, with TRBD2 matching 12 bases. Germline V lookup: CDR1 DFQATT, CDR2 SNEGSKA (reference sequence). V was pared by 2 bases and J by 7 bases, with 2 bases of the junction left unmatched. This CDR3 is built from 14 residues. The CDR3 sequence is CSARLGLAGGELFF. For the CDR3, the DNA is TGCAGTGCTAGACTGGGACTAGCGGGCGGGGAGCTGTTTTTT.

The genes are TRBV29-1 and TRBJ2-3; D remains unclear. Trimming cost V 5 bases and J 6 bases, with 12 bases left between them. From germline, CDR1 is SQVTM and CDR2 ANQGSEA. The CDR3 extends over 12 amino acids. CDR3 nucleotides: TGCAGCGTTAAACGCGGTACGGATACGCAGTATTTT. Its protein is CSVKRGTDTQYF.

This clonotype was counted ten times or more. The chain employs TRBV4-3 and TRBJ2-7; D perhaps matches TRBD2 (5 bases). Germline lookup yields CDR1 LGHNA and CDR2 YSLEER. V lost 1 base to trimming and J lost 5 bases, with 12 bases between them. CDR3 length: 14 amino acids. The CDR3: CASSQGLGVHEQYF. The CDR3 DNA follows: TGCGCCAGCAGCCAAGGGCTGGGAGTCCACGAGCAGTACTTC.

Concerning this clonotype itself: It may be a read error: a sequence one base away is much more abundant. This chain connects TRBV2 to TRBJ2-1; TRBD2 is a possible D gene (5 bases). This CDR3 spans 16 amino acids. In germline, CDR1 is SNHLY, CDR2 FYNNEI. Trimming removed 6 bases at V and 3 bases at J, with 18 bases between. The CDR3 DNA reads as TGTGCCAGCAGCGACCCGGGTAGCGCGGTCTACAATGAGCAGTTCTTC. Encoded protein: CASSDPGSAVYNEQFF.

This clonotype was observed a few times. The chain recombines TRBV11-3 with TRBJ2-7; no clear D. Germline-derived CDR1 and CDR2 are SGHNT and YENEEA. Trimming left V 3 bases short and J 0 bases short, with 6 bases between. The CDR3 sequence is 13 residues long. The CDR3: CASSLGFSYEQYF. The CDR3, as DNA: TGTGCCAGCAGCTTGGGGTTCTCCTACGAGCAGTACTTC.

The chain uses TRBV6-9 and TRBJ2-3; either TRBD1 or TRBD2 may fit D (5 bases each). This CDR3 is 15 amino acids long. Looked up from germline, CDR1 is MNHGY and CDR2 is SVAAGI. Between the trimmed V and J ends, which lost 4 bases and 4 bases, there was a span of 15 bases. The CDR3 bases are TGTGCCAGCAGTTTGCAGGGCCTTAGCGCAGATACGCAGTATTTT. Protein: CASSLQGLSADTQYF.

This clonotype has at least ten counts. The CDR3 spells CASSLRQASSGANVLTF. The CDR3 nucleotides are TGTGCCAGCAGTCTCCGACAGGCGAGCTCTGGGGCCAACGTCCTGACTTTC. The V call is TRBV6-1, the J call TRBJ2-6; tentatively, D is TRBD1 (6 bases). V was cut by 5 bases and J by 0 bases, with 14 bases left in between. The CDR3 consists of 17 residues. Germline V lookup: CDR1 MNHNS, CDR2 SASEGT.

This clonotype was picked up many times. The CDR3 loop reads CASSPTVGNQPQHF. The CDR3 coding sequence is TGTGCCAGCAGCCCCACTGTGGGCAATCAGCCCCAGCATTTT. The chain uses TRBV4-2 and TRBJ1-5; D unresolved. Trimming took 4 bases from V and 2 from J, leaving 9 bases between them. Germline V gene sequence: CDR1 LGHNA, CDR2 YNFKEQ. The CDR3 runs to 14 residues.

In this sample, this clonotype turned up many times. As DNA, the CDR3 is TGTGCCAGCAGTTGGAGGGGTGGCACAGCTAACTATGGCTACACCTTC. This codes for CASSWRGGTANYGYTF. This chain connects TRBV7-2 to TRBJ1-2; TRBD1 is a possible D gene (5 bases). CDR1 and CDR2 (germline): SGHTA, FQGNSA. This CDR3 is 16 amino acids long. The germline V and J ends were trimmed by 6 bases and 0 bases, with 17 bases remaining between them.

This clonotype was counted ten times or more. The chain links TRBV5-4 to TRBJ1-1; D unresolved. Germline lookup yields CDR1 SGHNT and CDR2 YYREEE (reference sequence). V was pared by 4 bases and J by 0 bases, with 13 bases between. The CDR3 length is 15 residues. DNA of the CDR3: TGTGCCAGCAGCCTCCGGGAAGAGATGAACACTGAAGCTTTCTTT. Protein product: CASSLREEMNTEAFF.

V is TRBV27 and J is TRBJ2-1; no clear D gene. From germline, CDR1 is MNHEY and CDR2 SMNVEV (reference sequence). Trimming took off 3 bases at V and 6 bases at J, with 9 bases between the two ends. The CDR3 length is 13 residues. The CDR3 protein is CASSFGPSNEQFF. In DNA form, the CDR3 reads TGTGCCAGCAGTTTTGGGCCCAGCAATGAGCAGTTCTTC.

This clonotype was seen a few times. J is TRBJ2-2 and V is TRBV29-1; TRBD1 is a possible D gene (6 bases). The germline gives CDR1 SQVTM, CDR2 ANQGSEA. The V gene lost 7 bases and the J gene lost 2 bases, with 11 bases spanning the gap. The CDR3 sequence is 13 residues long. The CDR3 bases are TGCAGCGCCGACAGGTCCAACACCGGGGAGCTGTTTTTT. Amino acids: CSADRSNTGELFF.

This clonotype was recorded at least ten times. This sequence joins TRBV28 and TRBJ1-4; 7 bases match TRBD1. The CDR3 covers 16 residues. Trimming took 3 bases from V and 8 from J; bases not matched to a gene: 12. Germline lookup yields CDR1 MDHEN and CDR2 SYDVKM. The chain's CDR3 is CASSFVRQGMGEKLFF. The CDR3 bases are TGTGCCAGCAGTTTTGTTCGACAGGGCATGGGGGAAAAACTGTTTTTT.

Concerning this clonotype itself: A much larger clone differs from this one at a single base, so this may be a read error. The gene calls are TRBV7-9 and TRBJ1-2; TRBD1 agrees at 8 bases. From germline, CDR1 is SEHNR and CDR2 FQNEAQ (reference sequence). The CDR3 totals 16 residues. This CDR3 is CAGSTNNGQGGYGYTF. In nucleotides, the CDR3 is TGTGCCGGCAGCACCAACAACGGACAGGGTGGCTATGGCTACACCTTC.

This clonotype was counted ten times or more. The genes are TRBV6-1 and TRBJ2-7; 7 nucleotides agree with TRBD1. The CDR3 runs 14 residues. The ends lost 6 bases at V and 3 bases at J; junction bases unmatched: 8. Germline values: CDR1 MNHNS, CDR2 SASEGT. The CDR3 spells CASSHRGPNYEQYF. The DNA of the CDR3 is TGTGCCAGCAGCCACAGGGGACCAAACTACGAGCAGTACTTC.

The sample holds many counts of this clonotype. The J gene is TRBJ2-1, the V gene TRBV20-1; D not resolved. Germline V gene sequence: CDR1 DFQATT, CDR2 SNEGSKA (reference sequence). The V gene lost 5 bases and the J gene lost 8 bases, with 16 bases spanning the gap. The CDR3 is 13 residues long. DNA for the CDR3: TGCAGTGCTGACCTAAACCCCGTGGATGAGCAGTTCTTC. Its translation: CSADLNPVDEQFF.

With regard to this clonotype: A much bigger clone sits one base away, suggesting this may be a read error. The gene calls are TRBV13 and TRBJ1-1, with unresolved D. This CDR3 has 14 amino acids. Germline CDR1 and CDR2: PRHDT and FYEKMQ (reference sequence). Trimming took 5 bases from V and 1 from J, leaving 11 bases between them. As DNA, the CDR3 is TGTGCCAGCAGCCGAGCGCGAGGGAACACTGAAGCTTTCTTT. Translation gives CASSRARGNTEAFF. Filled out from reference TRBV13 and TRBJ1-1, the complete variable domain reads AAGVIQSPRHLIKEKRETATLKCYPIPRHDTVYWYQQGPGQDPQFLISFYEKMQSDKGSIPDRFSAQQFSDYHSELNMSSLELGDSALYFCASSRARGNTEAFFGQGTRLTVV.

The sample holds one count of this clonotype. Being one base from a much bigger clone, this may be a read error. The J gene is TRBJ2-1, the V gene TRBV10-1, with a possible D match to TRBD1 (6 bases). Germline values: CDR1 WNHNN, CDR2 SYGVQD (reference sequence). This CDR3 spans 16 amino acids. The CDR3, as DNA: TGCGCCAGCGGTGAGAGGGGGAAGGGCTCCTACAATGAGCAGTTCTTC. Residues: CASGERGKGSYNEQFF.

Turning to this clonotype: Given the absence of the conserved phenylalanine or tryptophan at the CDR3 end, a read error is likely. The chain has TRBV6-9 and TRBJ2-7, with D possibly TRBD2 on 6 matching bases. Germline CDR1 is MNHGY and CDR2 is SVAAGI. The CDR3 covers 15 residues. V gave up 4 bases and J gave up 5 bases, with 18 bases separating them. This chain's CDR3 is CASSLGGTGSHEQYL. The CDR3 nucleotides read TGTGCCAGCAGTTTAGGCGGGACGGGGTCCCACGAGCAGTACCTC.

The table lists this clonotype with many counts. The V gene is TRBV27, the J gene TRBJ1-3; D is uncertain. CDR3 length: 16 amino acids. CDR1 is MNHEY and CDR2 is SMNVEV in the germline V gene (reference sequence). V dropped 3 bases and J dropped 0 bases, with 12 bases sitting between them. The CDR3 DNA sequence: TGTGCCAGCAGTTTTGGGCCGCGAAGCTCTGGAAACACCATATATTTT. The encoded protein is CASSFGPRSSGNTIYF.